A single sample gave rise to the 17 T cell receptor beta chains below, sequenced in a study of post-analysis software for immune sequencing data. General study results and limits: Included in a set of roughly five TRBV segments more frequent in patients than controls were TRBV5-6, TRBV5-1 and TRBV20-1.

The TCR beta cDNA libraries contained unique molecular identifiers. TCRdb used MiXCR to reprocess the PCR reads, holding one entry per CDR3 protein. Among 750,000 to 950,000 distinct CDR3 sequences listed, roughly 50% were seen once. No antigens are known for them. Sequenced material: blood. These receptors were taken from a girl aged 10 to 17 with multiple sclerosis.

The V gene is TRBV7-9, the J gene TRBJ2-4; TRBD2 is a possible D gene (7 bases). The CDR3 sequence is 15 residues long. The germline V and J ends were trimmed by 1 base and 7 bases, with 14 bases remaining between them. CDR1 and CDR2 from the germline V gene are SEHNR and FQNEAQ (reference sequence). The CDR3 bases are TGTGCCAGCAGCTTAGACGGGGGGCGAGGGAACATTCAGTACTTC. It codes for CASSLDGGRGNIQYF.

The V call is TRBV3-1, the J call TRBJ2-2; tentatively, D is TRBD1 (5 bases). V was pared by 4 bases and J by 3 bases, with 9 bases between. Germline V CDR1 and CDR2: LGHDT, YNNKEL (reference sequence). This CDR3 spans 14 amino acids. The CDR3 DNA reads as TGTGCCAGCAGCCTGAAGACAGACACCGGGGAGCTGTTTTTT. Translating it yields CASSLKTDTGELFF.

The V and J genes are TRBV2 and TRBJ2-3; 11 bases align to TRBD2. V lost 2 bases to trimming and J lost 3 bases; unmatched junction nucleotides: 13. The germline gives CDR1 SNHLY, CDR2 FYNNEI. This CDR3 is built from 19 residues. The CDR3 spells CASSELPPSTSGDTDTQYF. CDR3 nucleotides: TGTGCCAGCAGTGAACTCCCCCCGTCGACTAGCGGGGATACAGATACGCAGTATTTT.

The V and J genes are TRBV9 and TRBJ2-1; 9 nucleotides match TRBD2. CDR1 is SGDLS and CDR2 is YYNGEE in the germline V gene. The CDR3 has 18 amino acids. V gave up 0 bases and J gave up 0 bases; unmatched junction bases: 7. The CDR3, as DNA: TGTGCCAGCAGCGTAGAGGCTAGCGGGATCCCCTCCTACAATGAGCAGTTCTTC. This codes for CASSVEASGIPSYNEQFF.

This chain connects TRBV7-9 to TRBJ2-7; D perhaps matches TRBD1 (6 bases). V was trimmed by 4 bases and J by 5 bases, leaving 15 bases between them. The CDR3 is 14 residues long. Germline V CDR1 and CDR2: SEHNR, FQNEAQ (reference sequence). CDR3 DNA sequence: TGTGCCAGCAGCTCAGGACAGTACGGGAACGAGCAGTACTTC. Protein sequence: CASSSGQYGNEQYF.

The rearrangement uses TRBV29-1 and TRBJ1-2; 9 bases fit TRBD1. This CDR3 is 15 amino acids long. V was pared by 6 bases and J by 5 bases, with 13 bases of the junction left unmatched. The germline V gene encodes CDR1 SQVTM and CDR2 ANQGSEA. The chain's CDR3 is CSVVPPGQGRYGYTF. CDR3 bases: TGCAGCGTCGTACCTCCGGGACAGGGAAGATATGGCTACACCTTC.

CDR3 nucleotide sequence: TGTGCCATCAGTGAGAGGCCGGATCCCTCTAATTCACCCCTCCACTTT. Translation: CAISERPDPSNSPLHF. The chain has TRBV10-3 and TRBJ1-6; D is ambiguous. Trimming left V 2 bases short and J 6 bases short, with 14 bases between. Germline values: CDR1 ENHRY, CDR2 SYGVKD. The CDR3 contains 16 residues.

CDR3 nucleotides: TGTGCCAGCAGTGGGCAGAACCAAGAGACCCAGTACTTC. It specifies CASSGQNQETQYF. The V call is TRBV2, the J call TRBJ2-5; D ambiguous. Germline values: CDR1 SNHLY, CDR2 FYNNEI. The ends were cut back, 4 bases at V and 0 bases at J, with 6 bases in the middle. The CDR3 totals 13 residues.

This clonotype was counted only a few times. V usage is TRBV6-6 and J usage is TRBJ2-1; D uncertain. V was pared by 6 bases and J by 3 bases, with 15 bases between. The CDR3 runs to 15 residues. From germline, CDR1 is MNHNY and CDR2 SVGAGI (reference sequence). The CDR3 nucleotides are TGTGCCAGCAGCCTTACTTCCTCCATCTACAATGAGCAGTTCTTC. It codes for CASSLTSSIYNEQFF.

The chain joins TRBV7-9 to TRBJ2-1; D gene ambiguous. Germline V gives CDR1 SEHNR, CDR2 FQNEAQ (reference sequence). This CDR3 comprises 15 residues. The germline V and J ends were trimmed by 5 bases and 6 bases, with 17 bases remaining between them. The CDR3 is CASSADGVRFNEQFF. The CDR3 nucleotides are TGTGCCAGCAGCGCCGATGGGGTACGTTTCAATGAGCAGTTCTTC.

The chain couples TRBV7-8 to TRBJ2-1; no definite D call. This CDR3 contains 13 residues. Germline CDR1 and CDR2: SGHVS and FQNEAQ. The V end was cut by 1 base, the J end by 4 bases, with 5 bases between. The CDR3 nucleotides read TGTGCCAGCAGCTTAGTGTGGTACAATGAGCAGTTCTTC. Protein sequence: CASSLVWYNEQFF. Filled out from reference TRBV7-8 and TRBJ2-1, the complete variable domain reads GAGVSQSPRYKVAKRGQDVALRCDPISGHVSLFWYQQALGQGPEFLTYFQNEAQLDKSGLPSDRFFAERPEGSVSTLKIQRTQQEDSAVYLCASSLVWYNEQFFGPGTRLTVL.

Remarks on this clonotype: The junction does not match germline at one end; this may be a read error. This chain joins TRBV6-1 and TRBJ2-5, with 7 nucleotides matching TRBD1. CDR1 is MNHNS, CDR2 SASEGT, per germline. CDR3 length: 14 amino acids. CDR3 DNA sequence: TGTGCCAGCAGTGTAGGACAGGACCAAGAGACCCGGTACTTC. It encodes CASSVGQDQETRYF.

The chain joins TRBV20-1 to TRBJ1-1; possibly TRBD1 for D (5 bases). CDR3 size: 16 residues. Trimming cost V 1 base and J 5 bases, with 20 bases left between them. Germline assignment: CDR1 DFQATT and CDR2 SNEGSKA (reference sequence). The CDR3 DNA is TGCAGTGCTAGAGTAGACGGTACCAGGGAGTATACTGAAGCTTTCTTT. This codes for CSARVDGTREYTEAFF.

The chain combines TRBV20-1 with TRBJ2-3; weak D call: TRBD2 (5 bases). Germline CDR1 reads DFQATT; CDR2 reads SNEGSKA (reference sequence). V lost 2 bases to trimming and J lost 0 bases, with 9 bases between them. The CDR3 is made up of 14 amino acids. DNA for the CDR3: TGCAGTGCTAGATGGACTTCTAGCACAGATACGCAGTATTTT. Amino acid sequence: CSARWTSSTDTQYF.

The chain joins TRBV5-1 to TRBJ1-5; perhaps TRBD1 as D (5 bases). The V and J ends lost 0 bases and 6 bases respectively, with 13 bases between them. The length of the CDR3 is 15 residues. Germline CDR1 SGHRS, CDR2 YFSETQ. The CDR3 DNA reads as TGCGCCAGCAGCTTGGGGGAGGGGAGGGGTCAGCCCCAGCATTTT. Translation gives CASSLGEGRGQPQHF. Drawing the rest from reference TRBV5-1 and TRBJ1-5, the complete variable domain is KAGVTQTPRYLIKTRGQQVTLSCSPISGHRSVSWYQQTPGQGLQFLFEYFSETQRNKGNFPGRFSGRQFSNSRSEMNVSTLELGDSALYLCASSLGEGRGQPQHFGDGTRLSIL.

The chain uses TRBV5-1 and TRBJ2-1; D perhaps matches TRBD2 (7 bases). The CDR3 loop spans 16 amino acids. The V end was cut by 2 bases, the J end by 8 bases, with 20 bases between. The germline gives CDR1 SGHRS, CDR2 YFSETQ. The CDR3 region is CASSFDRWGGPYEQFF. DNA for the CDR3: TGCGCCAGCAGCTTCGACAGGTGGGGGGGCCCCTATGAGCAGTTCTTC.

The rearrangement uses TRBV29-1 and TRBJ2-3, with 9 bases that match TRBD1. Germline assignment: CDR1 SQVTM and CDR2 ANQGSEA. The ends lost 5 bases at V and 1 base at J; junction bases unmatched: 4. The CDR3 runs 14 residues. DNA of the CDR3: TGCAGCGTTAACCGGGACAGGGGCACAGATACGCAGTATTTT. Translation: CSVNRDRGTDTQYF.